This TCR beta chain was sequenced in a study of a mutant IDH1 vaccine in newly diagnosed glioma. Study overall: Vaccines began 4-6 weeks after radiotherapy alone, or with temozolomide cycles. The treated population exhibited a male proportion of 62.5%, a female proportion of 37.5%, and a mean age of about 40 years.

The CDR3 totals 14 residues. Trimming took off 5 bases at V and 1 base at J, with 11 bases between the two ends. The germline CDR1 and CDR2 sequences are SEHNR and FQNEAQ (reference sequence). The time point here: week 5, during vaccination. A single vaccine dose contained 300 ug of mutant IDH1 20-mer peptide, and topical imiquimod was used with it. Produced via immunoSEQ multiplex PCR; TCRdb's table is partial and in-frame only. The table has tens of thousands of clones, roughly four fifths seen once. Regarding the study as a whole: A vaccine-induced immune response developed in more than 85% of the patients.

A remark on this clone: What it binds is not known.

The sequence derives from a man aged 45 to 65 with glioma. This rearrangement joins TRBV7-9 to TRBJ2-5, with D possibly being TRBD1 or TRBD2 (5 bases each). Sequencing was performed on PBMCs, taken from a glioma patient whose treatment included an IDH1 peptide vaccine. As DNA, the CDR3 is TGTGCCAGCAGCGTGGGGGTAGTCCAAGAGACCCAGTACTTC. Translated, it gives CASSVGVVQETQYF. The complete variable domain, with remaining parts taken from reference TRBV7-9 and TRBJ2-5, reads DTGVSQNPRHKITKRGQNVTFRCDPISEHNRLYWYRQTLGQGPEFLTYFQNEAQLEKSRLLSDRFSAERPKGSFSTLEIQRTEQGDSAMYLCASSVGVVQETQYFGPGTRLLVL.